A selection of T cell receptor beta chains follows, all from one sample in a study of response to subunit inactivated influenza vaccine. TCRdb fed the RT-PCR reads into MiXCR, producing one record per CDR3 protein. The sample shows around 480,000 distinct CDR3 sequences, over 9.5% of them seen only once. Sequencing was performed on PBMCs from blood, taken roughly 45 days after vaccination. These receptor sequences come from a middle-aged man who received an inactivated influenza vaccine. CDR3s include the opening cysteine and the closing phenylalanine or tryptophan. Fields, in order: clone size, V gene, D gene, J gene, CDR3 DNA, CDR3 protein. D genes are given only for firm matches. Size is omitted from some rows. Given values are once, few, many or a class for expanded clones.

-,TRBV12-3/TRBV12-4,-,TRBJ1-6,TGTGCCAGCAGTTCCGGGACGGATTCACCCCTCCACTTT,CASSSGTDSPLHF
-,TRBV18,TRBD1,TRBJ2-2,TGTGCCAGCTCACCACGACAGGGAACCGGGGAGCTGTTTTTT,CASSPRQGTGELFF
many,TRBV29-1,TRBD1,TRBJ2-7,TGCAGCGTTGAGAGGGGGCCCTACGAGCAGTACTTC,CSVERGPYEQYF
few,TRBV5-1,TRBD1,TRBJ2-3,TGCGCCAGCAGCAACAGACAGGGTTCGTCAGATACGCAGTATTTT,CASSNRQGSSDTQYF
-,TRBV24-1,TRBD1,TRBJ2-1,TGTGCCACCAGTGACCCGGGACAGGGGGTTAACAATGAGCAGTTCTTC,CATSDPGQGVNNEQFF
few,TRBV9,-,TRBJ1-5,TGTGCCAGCAGCGTAGGTGTTAGCAATCAGCCCCAGCATTTT,CASSVGVSNQPQHF
few,TRBV10-3,-,TRBJ2-1,TGTGCCACCAGGGACGGTCGCTCCTACAATGAGCAGTTCTTC,CATRDGRSYNEQFF
few,TRBV20-1,-,TRBJ1-1,TGCAGTGCTAGAGATCTAGCAGGGGTTACCATGAACACTGAAGCTTTCTTT,CSARDLAGVTMNTEAFF
-,TRBV5-6,-,TRBJ1-2,TGTGCCAGCAGCTTTTCCACGGGGGTGTATGGCTACACCTTC,CASSFSTGVYGYTF
-,TRBV11-2,TRBD1,TRBJ1-2,TGTGCCAGCAGCGCCCCGGGACAGGGCATTTTGAACTATGGCTACACCTTC,CASSAPGQGILNYGYTF